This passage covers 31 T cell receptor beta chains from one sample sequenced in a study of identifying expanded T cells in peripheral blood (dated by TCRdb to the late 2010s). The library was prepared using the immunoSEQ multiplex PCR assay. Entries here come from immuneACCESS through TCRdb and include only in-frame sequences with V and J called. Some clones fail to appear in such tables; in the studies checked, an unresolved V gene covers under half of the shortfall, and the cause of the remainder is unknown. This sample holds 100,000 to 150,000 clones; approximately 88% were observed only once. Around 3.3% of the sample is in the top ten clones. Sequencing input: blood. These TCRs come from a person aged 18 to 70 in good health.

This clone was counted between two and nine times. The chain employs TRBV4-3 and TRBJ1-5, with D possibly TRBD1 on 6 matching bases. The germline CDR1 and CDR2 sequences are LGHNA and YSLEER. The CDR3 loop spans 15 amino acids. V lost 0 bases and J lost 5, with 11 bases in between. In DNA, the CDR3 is TGCGCCAGCAGCCAAGATGCCGGGGGCGATCAGCCCCAGCATTTT. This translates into CASSQDAGGDQPQHF.

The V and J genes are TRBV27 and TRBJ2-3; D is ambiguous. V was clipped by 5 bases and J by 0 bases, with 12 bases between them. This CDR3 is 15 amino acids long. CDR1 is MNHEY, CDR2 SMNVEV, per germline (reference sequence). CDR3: CASSPPITSTDTQYF. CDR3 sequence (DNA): TGTGCCAGCAGTCCCCCTATTACGAGCACAGATACGCAGTATTTT.

This CDR3 reads CASSPGGYSNQPQHF. The CDR3 DNA follows: TGCGCCAGCAGCCCGGGGGGTTATAGCAATCAGCCCCAGCATTTT. The rearrangement joins TRBV4-3 to TRBJ1-5, with D perhaps matching TRBD1 (5 bases). V was shortened by 4 bases and J by 0 bases, with 10 bases between the two germline ends. The CDR3 is 15 residues long. CDR1 is LGHNA, CDR2 YSLEER, per germline.

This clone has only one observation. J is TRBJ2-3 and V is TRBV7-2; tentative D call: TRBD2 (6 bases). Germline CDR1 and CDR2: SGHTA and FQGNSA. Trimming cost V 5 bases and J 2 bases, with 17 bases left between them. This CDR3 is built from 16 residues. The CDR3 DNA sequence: TGTGCCAGCAGCGCTGGGTGGGCGGACTACACAGATACGCAGTATTTT. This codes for CASSAGWADYTDTQYF.

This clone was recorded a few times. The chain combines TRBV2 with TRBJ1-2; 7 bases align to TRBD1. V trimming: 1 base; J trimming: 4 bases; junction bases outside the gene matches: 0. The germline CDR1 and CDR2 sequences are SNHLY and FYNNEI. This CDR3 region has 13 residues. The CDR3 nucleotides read TGTGCCAGCAGTGAAGACAGGGGCTATGGCTACACCTTC. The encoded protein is CASSEDRGYGYTF. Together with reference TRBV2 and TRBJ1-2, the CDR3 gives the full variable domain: EPEVTQTPSHQVTQMGQEVILRCVPISNHLYFYWYRQILGQKVEFLVSFYNNEISEKSEIFDDQFSVERPDGSNFTLKIRSTKLEDSAMYFCASSEDRGYGYTFGSGTRLTVV.

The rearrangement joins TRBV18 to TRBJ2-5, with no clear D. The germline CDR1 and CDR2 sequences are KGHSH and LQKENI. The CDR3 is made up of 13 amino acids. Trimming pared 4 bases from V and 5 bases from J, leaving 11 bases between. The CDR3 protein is CASSLQLGETQYF. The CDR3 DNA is TGTGCCAGCTCACTTCAGCTTGGGGAGACCCAGTACTTC.

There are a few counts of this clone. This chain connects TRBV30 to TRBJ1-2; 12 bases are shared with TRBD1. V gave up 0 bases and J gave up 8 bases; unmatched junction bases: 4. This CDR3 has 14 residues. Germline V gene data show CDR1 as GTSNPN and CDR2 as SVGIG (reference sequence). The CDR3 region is CAWSVGQGAWGYTF. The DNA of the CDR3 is TGTGCCTGGAGTGTGGGACAGGGGGCATGGGGCTACACCTTC.

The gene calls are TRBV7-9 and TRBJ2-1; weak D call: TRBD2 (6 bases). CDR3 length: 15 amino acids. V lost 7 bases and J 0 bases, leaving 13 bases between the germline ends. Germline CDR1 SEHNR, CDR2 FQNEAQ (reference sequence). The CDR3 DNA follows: TGTGCCAGCATCCATGGGGGGAGCTCCTACAATGAGCAGTTCTTC. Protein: CASIHGGSSYNEQFF.

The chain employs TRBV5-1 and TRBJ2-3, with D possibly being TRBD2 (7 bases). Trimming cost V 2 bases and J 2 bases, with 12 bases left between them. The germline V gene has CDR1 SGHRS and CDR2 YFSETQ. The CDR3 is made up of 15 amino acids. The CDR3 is CASSFRGGITDTQYF. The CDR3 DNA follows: TGCGCCAGCAGCTTTAGGGGGGGTATCACAGATACGCAGTATTTT. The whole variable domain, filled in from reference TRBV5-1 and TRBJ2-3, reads KAGVTQTPRYLIKTRGQQVTLSCSPISGHRSVSWYQQTPGQGLQFLFEYFSETQRNKGNFPGRFSGRQFSNSRSEMNVSTLELGDSALYLCASSFRGGITDTQYFGPGTRLTVL.

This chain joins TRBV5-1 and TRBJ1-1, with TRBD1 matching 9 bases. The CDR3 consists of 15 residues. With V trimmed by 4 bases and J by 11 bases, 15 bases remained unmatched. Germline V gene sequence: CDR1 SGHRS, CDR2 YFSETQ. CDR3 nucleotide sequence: TGCGCCAGCAGCCTTAGTCCGGGACAGGGAGGAGAGGCTTTCTTT. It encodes CASSLSPGQGGEAFF.

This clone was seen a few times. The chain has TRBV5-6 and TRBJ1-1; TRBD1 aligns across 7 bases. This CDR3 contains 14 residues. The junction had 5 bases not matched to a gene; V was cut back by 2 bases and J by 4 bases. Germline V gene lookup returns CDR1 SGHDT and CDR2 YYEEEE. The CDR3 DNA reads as TGTGCCAGCAGCTTTTCATACAGGGGCACTGAAGCTTTCTTT. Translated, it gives CASSFSYRGTEAFF.

Here the CDR3 reads CASSFGTVSSYEQYF. DNA for the CDR3: TGTGCCAGCAGTTTCGGGACGGTTAGCTCCTACGAGCAGTACTTC. V is TRBV6-1 and J is TRBJ2-7; D possibly uses TRBD1 or TRBD2 (5 bases each). Trimming shortened V by 5 bases and J by 0 bases, and 14 bases separated the two germline ends. Germline assignment: CDR1 MNHNS and CDR2 SASEGT. This CDR3 region has 15 residues.

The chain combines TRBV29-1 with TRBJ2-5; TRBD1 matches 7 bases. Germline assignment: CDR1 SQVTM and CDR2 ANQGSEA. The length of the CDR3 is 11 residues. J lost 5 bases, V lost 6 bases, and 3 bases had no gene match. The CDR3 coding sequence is TGCAGCGTCAGGGGGATGGAGACCCAGTACTTC. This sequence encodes CSVRGMETQYF. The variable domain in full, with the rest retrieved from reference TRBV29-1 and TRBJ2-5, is SAVISQKPSRDICQRGTSLTIQCQVDSQVTMMFWYRQQPGQSLTLIATANQGSEATYESGFVIDKFPISRPNLTFSTLTVSNMSPEDSSIYLCSVRGMETQYFGPGTRLLVL.

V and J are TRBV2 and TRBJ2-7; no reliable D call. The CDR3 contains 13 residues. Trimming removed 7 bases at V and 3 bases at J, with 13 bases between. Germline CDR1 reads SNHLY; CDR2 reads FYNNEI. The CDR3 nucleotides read TGTGCCAGCAATCCCATTCCGAGCTACGAGCAGTACTTC. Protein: CASNPIPSYEQYF. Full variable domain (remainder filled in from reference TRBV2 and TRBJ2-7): EPEVTQTPSHQVTQMGQEVILRCVPISNHLYFYWYRQILGQKVEFLVSFYNNEISEKSEIFDDQFSVERPDGSNFTLKIRSTKLEDSAMYFCASNPIPSYEQYFGPGTRLTVT.

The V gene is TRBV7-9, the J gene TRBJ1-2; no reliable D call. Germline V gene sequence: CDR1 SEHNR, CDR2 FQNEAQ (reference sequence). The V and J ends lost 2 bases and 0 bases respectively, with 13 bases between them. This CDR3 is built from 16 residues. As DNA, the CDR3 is TGTGCCAGCAGCTTATGGGGAGGTGGGGCTAACTATGGCTACACCTTC. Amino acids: CASSLWGGGANYGYTF. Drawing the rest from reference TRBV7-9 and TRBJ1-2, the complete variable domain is DTGVSQNPRHKITKRGQNVTFRCDPISEHNRLYWYRQTLGQGPEFLTYFQNEAQLEKSRLLSDRFSAERPKGSFSTLEIQRTEQGDSAMYLCASSLWGGGANYGYTFGSGTRLTVV.

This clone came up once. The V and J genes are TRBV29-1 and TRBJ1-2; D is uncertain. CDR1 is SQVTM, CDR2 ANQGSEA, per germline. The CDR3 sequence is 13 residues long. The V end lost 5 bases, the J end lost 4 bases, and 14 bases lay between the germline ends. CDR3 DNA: TGCAGCGTTCTTGGCGGGGAAGGCTATGGCTACACCTTC. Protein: CSVLGGEGYGYTF.

The CDR3 DNA reads TGTGCCAGTAGTTGGGGGGCCGGTAGAGTTGAAGATGGCTACACCTTC. It codes for CASSWGAGRVEDGYTF. The chain combines TRBV19 with TRBJ1-2; D possibly corresponds to TRBD1 (6 bases). Trimming took off 5 bases at V and 6 bases at J, with 22 bases between the two ends. The CDR3 is 16 amino acids. Germline V lookup: CDR1 LNHDA, CDR2 SQIVND (reference sequence).

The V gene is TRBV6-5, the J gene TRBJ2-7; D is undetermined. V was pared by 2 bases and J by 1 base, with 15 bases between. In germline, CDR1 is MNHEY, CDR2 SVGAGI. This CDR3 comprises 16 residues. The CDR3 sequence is CASSYDSSGLSYEQYF. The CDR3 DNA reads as TGTGCCAGCAGTTACGACTCATCGGGCCTTTCCTACGAGCAGTACTTC.

The CDR3 DNA is TGTGCCAGCAGCCTTCGGACAGGGAGGGCAGATACGCAGTATTTT. Its translation: CASSLRTGRADTQYF. The gene calls are TRBV7-2 and TRBJ2-3, with a possible D match to TRBD1 (8 bases). V was pared by 5 bases and J by 4 bases, with 16 bases between. The CDR3 is 15 residues long. Germline assignment: CDR1 SGHTA and CDR2 FQGNSA.

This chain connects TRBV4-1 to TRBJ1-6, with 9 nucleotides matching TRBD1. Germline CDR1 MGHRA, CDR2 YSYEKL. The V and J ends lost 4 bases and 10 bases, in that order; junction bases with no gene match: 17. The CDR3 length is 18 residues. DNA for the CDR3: TGCGCCAGCAGCCGGAGGGTCGGAGACAGGGGGTCGGGATCACCCCTCCACTTT. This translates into CASSRRVGDRGSGSPLHF.

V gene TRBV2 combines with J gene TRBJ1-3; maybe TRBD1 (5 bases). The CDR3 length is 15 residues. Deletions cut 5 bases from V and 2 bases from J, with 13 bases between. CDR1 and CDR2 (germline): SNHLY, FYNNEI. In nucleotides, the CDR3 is TGTGCCAGCAGTCGCATGACAGAGCCTGGAAACACCATATATTTT. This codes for CASSRMTEPGNTIYF.

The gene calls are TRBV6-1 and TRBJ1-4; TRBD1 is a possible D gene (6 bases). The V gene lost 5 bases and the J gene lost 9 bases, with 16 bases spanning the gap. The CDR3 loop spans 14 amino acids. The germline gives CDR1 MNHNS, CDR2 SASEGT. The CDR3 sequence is CASSTGTKAKKLFF. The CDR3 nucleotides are TGTGCCAGCAGTACCGGGACAAAGGCCAAAAAACTGTTTTTT.

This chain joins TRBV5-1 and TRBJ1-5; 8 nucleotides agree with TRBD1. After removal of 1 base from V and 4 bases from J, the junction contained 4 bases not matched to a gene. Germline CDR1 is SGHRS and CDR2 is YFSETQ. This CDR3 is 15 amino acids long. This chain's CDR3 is CASSLSGGVNQPQHF. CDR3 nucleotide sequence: TGCGCCAGCAGCTTGTCAGGGGGCGTAAATCAGCCCCAGCATTTT.

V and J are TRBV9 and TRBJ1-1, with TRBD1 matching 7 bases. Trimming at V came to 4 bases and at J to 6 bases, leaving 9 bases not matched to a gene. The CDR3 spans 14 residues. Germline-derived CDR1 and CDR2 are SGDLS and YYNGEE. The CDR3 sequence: CASSPWDSGAEAFF. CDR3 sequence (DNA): TGTGCCAGCAGCCCCTGGGACAGTGGGGCTGAAGCTTTCTTT.

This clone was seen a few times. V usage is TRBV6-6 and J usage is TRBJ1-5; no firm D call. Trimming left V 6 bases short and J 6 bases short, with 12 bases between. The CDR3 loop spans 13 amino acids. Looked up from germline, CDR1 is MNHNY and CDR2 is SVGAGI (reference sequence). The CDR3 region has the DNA TGTGCCAGCAGCTCCGACCCTCTTCAGCCCCAGCATTTT. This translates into CASSSDPLQPQHF.

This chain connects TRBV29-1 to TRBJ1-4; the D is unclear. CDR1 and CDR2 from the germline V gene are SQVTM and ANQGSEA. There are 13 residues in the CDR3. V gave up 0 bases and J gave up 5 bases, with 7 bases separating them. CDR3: CSVEERENEKLFF. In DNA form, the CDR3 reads TGCAGCGTTGAAGAACGGGAAAATGAAAAACTGTTTTTT.

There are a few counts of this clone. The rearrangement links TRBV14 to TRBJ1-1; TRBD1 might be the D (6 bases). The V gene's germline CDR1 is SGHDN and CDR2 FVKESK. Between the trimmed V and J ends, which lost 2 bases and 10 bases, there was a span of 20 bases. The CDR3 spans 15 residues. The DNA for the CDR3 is TGTGCCAGCAGCCAAACCAGGGGAACCGCTCTCGTAGCTTTCTTT. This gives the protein CASSQTRGTALVAFF. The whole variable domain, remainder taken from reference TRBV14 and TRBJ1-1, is EAGVTQFPSHSVIEKGQTVTLRCDPISGHDNLYWYRRVMGKEIKFLLHFVKESKQDESGMPNNRFLAERTGGTYSTLKVQPAELEDSGVYFCASSQTRGTALVAFFGQGTRLTVV.

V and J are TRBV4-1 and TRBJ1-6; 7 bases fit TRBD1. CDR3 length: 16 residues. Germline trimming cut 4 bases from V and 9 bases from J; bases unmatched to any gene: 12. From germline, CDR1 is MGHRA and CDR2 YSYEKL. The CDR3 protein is CASSPDPRQGGSPLHF. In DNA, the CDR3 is TGCGCCAGCAGCCCAGATCCACGACAGGGAGGTTCACCCCTCCACTTT.

DNA for the CDR3: TGTGCCAGCAGCTTAGAACGGATCCAAGAGACCCAGTACTTC. Translating it yields CASSLERIQETQYF. This sequence joins TRBV11-3 and TRBJ2-5; D is uncertain. The V gene lost 0 bases and the J gene lost 1 base, with 6 bases spanning the gap. Germline CDR1 and CDR2: SGHNT and YENEEA. This CDR3 comprises 14 residues.

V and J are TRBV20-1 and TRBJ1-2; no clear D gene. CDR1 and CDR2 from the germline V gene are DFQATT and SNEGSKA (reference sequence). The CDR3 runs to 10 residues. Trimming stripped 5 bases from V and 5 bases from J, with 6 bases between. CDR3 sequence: CSASEYGYTF. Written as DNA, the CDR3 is TGCAGTGCTTCTGAATATGGCTACACCTTC.

The CDR3 sequence is CASSPWTGPYEQYF. For the CDR3, the DNA is TGTGCCAGCAGCCCCTGGACAGGGCCCTACGAGCAGTACTTC. The chain is built from TRBV11-2 and TRBJ2-7, with TRBD1 matching over 8 bases. CDR3 length equals 14 residues. V shed 5 bases, J shed 2 bases, and the junction held 5 bases outside the gene matches. Germline CDR1 reads SGHAT; CDR2 reads FQNNGV. Drawing the rest from reference TRBV11-2 and TRBJ2-7, the complete variable domain is EAGVAQSPRYKIIEKRQSVAFWCNPISGHATLYWYQQILGQGPKLLIQFQNNGVVDDSQLPKDRFSAERLKGVDSTLKIQPAKLEDSAVYLCASSPWTGPYEQYFGPGTRLTVT.